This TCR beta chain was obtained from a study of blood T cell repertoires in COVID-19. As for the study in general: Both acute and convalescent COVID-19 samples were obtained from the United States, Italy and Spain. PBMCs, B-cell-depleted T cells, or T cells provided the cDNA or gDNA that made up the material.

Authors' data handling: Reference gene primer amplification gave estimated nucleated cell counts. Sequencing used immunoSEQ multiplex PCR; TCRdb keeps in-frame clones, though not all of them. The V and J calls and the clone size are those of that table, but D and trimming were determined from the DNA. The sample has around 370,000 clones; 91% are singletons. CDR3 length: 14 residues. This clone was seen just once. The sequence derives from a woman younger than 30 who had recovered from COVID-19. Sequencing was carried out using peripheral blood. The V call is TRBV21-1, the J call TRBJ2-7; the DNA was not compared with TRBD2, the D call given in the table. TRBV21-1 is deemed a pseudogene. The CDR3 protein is CASRSPGLAAEQYV. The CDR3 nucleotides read TGTGCCAGCAGGAGCCCGGGACTAGCGGCCGAGCAGTACGTC.